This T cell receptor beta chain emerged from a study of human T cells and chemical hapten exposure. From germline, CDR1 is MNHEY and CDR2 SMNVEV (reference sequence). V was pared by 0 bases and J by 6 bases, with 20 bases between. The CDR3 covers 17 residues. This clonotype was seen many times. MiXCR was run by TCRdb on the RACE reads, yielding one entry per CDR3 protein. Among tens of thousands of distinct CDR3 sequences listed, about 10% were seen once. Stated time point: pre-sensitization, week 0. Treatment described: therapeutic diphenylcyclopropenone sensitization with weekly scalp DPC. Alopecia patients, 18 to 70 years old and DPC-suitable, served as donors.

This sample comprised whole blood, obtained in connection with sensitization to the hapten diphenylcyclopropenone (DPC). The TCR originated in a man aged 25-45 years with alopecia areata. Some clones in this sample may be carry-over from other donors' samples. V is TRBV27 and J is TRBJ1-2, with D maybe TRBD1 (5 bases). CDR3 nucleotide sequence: TGTGCCAGCAGTTTATCCCTGGCCAGGGCCGCTCCTCATGGCTACACCTTC. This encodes CASSLSLARAAPHGYTF.